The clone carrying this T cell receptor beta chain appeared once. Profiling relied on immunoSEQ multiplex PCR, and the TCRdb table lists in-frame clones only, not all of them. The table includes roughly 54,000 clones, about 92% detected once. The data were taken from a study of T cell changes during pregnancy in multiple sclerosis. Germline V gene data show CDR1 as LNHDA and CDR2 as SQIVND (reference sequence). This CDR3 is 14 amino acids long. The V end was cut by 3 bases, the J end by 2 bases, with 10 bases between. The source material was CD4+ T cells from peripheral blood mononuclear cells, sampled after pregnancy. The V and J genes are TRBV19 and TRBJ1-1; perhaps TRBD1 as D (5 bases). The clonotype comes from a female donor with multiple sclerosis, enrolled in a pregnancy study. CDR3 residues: CASSIGTSNTEAFF. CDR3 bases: TGTGCCAGTAGTATTGGGACTTCCAACACTGAAGCTTTCTTT. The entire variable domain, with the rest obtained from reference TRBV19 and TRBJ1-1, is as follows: DGGITQSPKYLFRKEGQNVTLSCEQNLNHDAMYWYRQDPGQGLRLIYYSQIVNDFQKGDIAEGYSVSREKKESFPLTVTSAQKNPTAFYLCASSIGTSNTEAFFGQGTRLTVV.